Listed here is a single TCR beta chain. Profiled with immunoSEQ multiplex PCR; TCRdb holds only in-frame clones, not every one. Of 70,000 to 85,000 clones listed, roughly nine tenths were seen once; the top ten hold 1%. This specimen belongs to a study of OX40 agonist ivuxolimab in advanced cancers. Study background: A diagnosis of hepatocellular carcinoma, melanoma, renal cell or head and neck cancer was present in dose-escalation patients.

CDR1 is LGHNA, CDR2 YNFKEQ, per germline. CDR3 length equals 16 residues. The V gene lost 0 bases and the J gene lost 4 bases, with 14 bases spanning the gap. Systemic immunosuppression or autoimmune disease history was grounds to exclude patients. At baseline, cycle 4 day 1, and cycle 7 day 1, blood was sampled. This material consisted of CD4+ or CD8+ T cells sorted from blood, taken in a trial of the OX40 agonist ivuxolimab. V usage is TRBV4-2 and J usage is TRBJ2-3, with D maybe TRBD1 (5 bases). The receptor was derived from an adult with an advanced solid tumor such as melanoma, head and neck, liver or kidney cancer. The CDR3 reads CASSQEAARAPDTQYF. The CDR3 DNA reads as TGTGCCAGCAGCCAAGAGGCGGCCAGGGCCCCAGATACGCAGTATTTT.